This passage covers 11 T cell receptor beta chains from one sample sequenced in a study of CD8+ T cells in alopecia areata (dated by TCRdb to 2017 to 2018). The sample's time point label is to be understood as: approximately 4 weeks on oral tofacitinib. Reading the label with the study, this specimen's treatment or condition is: oral pan-JAK inhibitor, 5-10 mg twice daily. Receptor amplification or capture employed the immunoSEQ multiplex PCR assay. For TCR sequencing, RNA was extracted from every sample and reverse transcribed into cDNA to serve as template. TCRdb obtained this table from immuneACCESS and retained in-frame rearrangements with V and J assigned. These tables miss some clones; where compared with another copy, unresolved V genes account for less than half of the shortfall, and the remainder is unexplained. Counted in this sample were some 150,000 clones; approximately 86% of them appeared once. Around 13% of the sample belongs to the ten largest clones.

Sequencing used CD8+ T cells sorted from blood, obtained at week 4, from a patient treated with tofacitinib. The source of these receptors is a human donor with alopecia areata.

V usage is TRBV20-1 and J usage is TRBJ1-1; D remains ambiguous. V dropped 0 bases and J dropped 6 bases, with 5 bases sitting between them. This CDR3 spans 11 amino acids. Germline V CDR1 and CDR2: DFQATT, SNEGSKA (reference sequence). Here the CDR3 reads CSARDGPEAFF. DNA for the CDR3: TGCAGTGCTAGAGACGGTCCTGAAGCTTTCTTT.

The chain links TRBV6-1 to TRBJ1-4; D remains ambiguous. Trimming pared 2 bases from V and 8 bases from J, leaving 12 bases between. In germline, CDR1 is MNHNS, CDR2 SASEGT. The CDR3 contains 14 residues. The CDR3 DNA is TGTGCCAGCAGTGAATATGGGGAGAGCGAAAAACTGTTTTTT. Translated: CASSEYGESEKLFF.

The genes are TRBV13 and TRBJ1-1; 9 positions agree with TRBD1. The CDR3 totals 13 residues. The J segment lost 5 bases and the V segment lost 6 bases, leaving 4 bases of the junction unmatched. Germline CDR1 and CDR2: PRHDT and FYEKMQ (reference sequence). The CDR3 DNA follows: TGTGCCAGCAGAAAACAGGGGGCAACTGAAGCTTTCTTT. Amino acids: CASRKQGATEAFF. Full variable domain (missing parts from reference TRBV13 and TRBJ1-1): AAGVIQSPRHLIKEKRETATLKCYPIPRHDTVYWYQQGPGQDPQFLISFYEKMQSDKGSIPDRFSAQQFSDYHSELNMSSLELGDSALYFCASRKQGATEAFFGQGTRLTVV.

The chain has TRBV7-2 and TRBJ2-2, with TRBD1 as a possible D gene (6 bases). CDR1 and CDR2 from the germline V gene are SGHTA and FQGNSA. The V end lost 1 base, the J end lost 3 bases, and 9 bases lay between the germline ends. The length of the CDR3 is 15 residues. CDR3 nucleotides: TGTGCCAGCAGCTTAGGTGGGACATACACCGGGGAGCTGTTTTTT. Amino acid sequence: CASSLGGTYTGELFF.

The genes are TRBV29-1 and TRBJ2-1; the match to TRBD2 covers 7 bases. V was pared by 8 bases and J by 8 bases, with 24 bases of the junction left unmatched. Germline V gene lookup returns CDR1 SQVTM and CDR2 ANQGSEA. CDR3 length: 17 amino acids. Written as DNA, the CDR3 is TGCAGCACGGACGAGAGCGGGAATAACCCCCTTTGGGATGAGCAGTTCTTC. Translation: CSTDESGNNPLWDEQFF.

This clone was seen once. This chain links TRBV2 with TRBJ2-1, with D possibly called TRBD1 or TRBD2 (5 bases each). This CDR3 has 14 amino acids. Germline V gene sequence: CDR1 SNHLY, CDR2 FYNNEI. Trimming removed 7 bases from V and 6 bases from J, with 16 bases in between. CDR3 sequence reads: CASTGRADPNEQFF. The DNA of the CDR3 is TGTGCCAGCACGGGGCGGGCGGACCCCAATGAGCAGTTCTTC.

This chain uses TRBV29-1 with TRBJ2-3; D could derive from TRBD1 or TRBD2 (5 bases each). The germline gives CDR1 SQVTM, CDR2 ANQGSEA. V shed 7 bases and J shed 1 base, with 21 bases lying between them. The CDR3 has 16 residues. The CDR3 bases are TGCAGCGCCCCCGCCCCGGGGCCCCTGGGCACAGATACGCAGTATTTT. It encodes CSAPAPGPLGTDTQYF.

The chain combines TRBV30 with TRBJ2-1; unclear D gene. Per the germline V gene, CDR1 is GTSNPN and CDR2 is SVGIG (reference sequence). The CDR3 is 11 amino acids. V dropped 0 bases and J dropped 9 bases, with 6 bases sitting between them. The CDR3 DNA follows: TGTGCCTGGAGTGTACTTGGTGAGCAGTTCTTC. This gives the protein CAWSVLGEQFF.

The V call is TRBV25-1, the J call TRBJ2-5, with 8 bases fitting TRBD2. V trimming: 4 bases; J trimming: 3 bases; junction bases outside the gene matches: 4. The CDR3 is 14 amino acids. From germline, CDR1 is MGHDK and CDR2 SYGVNS. CDR3 amino acids: CASSAGSGKETQYF. Here the CDR3 DNA reads TGTGCCAGCAGTGCGGGTAGCGGGAAAGAGACCCAGTACTTC. The whole variable domain, remainder taken from reference TRBV25-1 and TRBJ2-5, is EADIYQTPRYLVIGTGKKITLECSQTMGHDKMYWYQQDPGMELHLIHYSYGVNSTEKGDLSSESTVSRIRTEHFPLTLESARPSHTSQYLCASSAGSGKETQYFGPGTRLLVL.

The rearrangement links TRBV29-1 to TRBJ2-7, with D tentatively TRBD1 or TRBD2 (5 bases each). This CDR3 has 12 residues. Trimming stripped 6 bases from V and 3 bases from J, with 12 bases between. Germline V CDR1 and CDR2: SQVTM, ANQGSEA. This CDR3 is CSVGGTIYEQYF. CDR3 bases: TGCAGCGTAGGTGGGACCATCTACGAGCAGTACTTC.

The V and J genes are TRBV4-1 and TRBJ1-1, with no clear D. The CDR3 has 16 residues. The germline CDR1 and CDR2 sequences are MGHRA and YSYEKL. Trimming pared 1 base from V and 0 bases from J, leaving 12 bases between. The CDR3 sequence: CASSQGYPGMNTEAFF. In DNA, the CDR3 is TGCGCCAGCAGCCAAGGATACCCGGGAATGAACACTGAAGCTTTCTTT.